The 7 T cell receptor beta chains reported below all come from one sample, sequenced in a study of blood T cell repertoires in COVID-19. Sequenced by immunoSEQ multiplex PCR; TCRdb stores in-frame clones only, minus some. The sample includes 50,000 to 65,000 clones, roughly 87% seen only once; the top ten take around 5%. The sample consisted of peripheral blood. The receptors were sampled from a man between 60 and 75 years old with active COVID-19.

V and J are TRBV15 and TRBJ2-3; tentative D call: TRBD2 (5 bases). Trimming cost V 0 bases and J 1 base, with 11 bases left between them. The CDR3 runs 16 residues. Looked up from germline, CDR1 is LNHNV and CDR2 is YYDKDF (reference sequence). The CDR3 DNA is TGTGCCACCAGCAGAGATCCGGGTAGCGGCACAGATACGCAGTATTTT. It codes for CATSRDPGSGTDTQYF.

The rearrangement joins TRBV10-3 to TRBJ1-4; 9 positions agree with TRBD1. The CDR3 loop spans 14 amino acids. The germline V gene encodes CDR1 ENHRY and CDR2 SYGVKD. Trimming cost V 10 bases and J 7 bases; bases outside gene matches: 10. CDR3 nucleotides: TGTGCCACCCGGGACAGGGAGATAAGTGAAAAACTGTTTTTT. It translates to CATRDREISEKLFF.

This chain connects TRBV12-3 or TRBV12-4 to TRBJ1-1; 8 bases map to TRBD1. CDR3 length: 13 amino acids. Trimming cost V 5 bases and J 4 bases; bases outside gene matches: 3. As DNA, the CDR3 is TGTGCCAGCAGTATACAGGGGGTCACTGAAGCTTTCTTT. Protein: CASSIQGVTEAFF.

The rearrangement links TRBV7-9 to TRBJ1-3; 7 bases agree with TRBD1. The CDR3 is made up of 17 amino acids. Looked up from germline, CDR1 is SEHNR and CDR2 is FQNEAQ (reference sequence). The junction had 11 bases not matched to a gene; V was cut back by 5 bases and J by 1 base. The CDR3 DNA sequence: TGTGCCAGCAGCCCCTATGGGCAGGGGGGATCTGGAAACACCATATATTTT. Translating gives CASSPYGQGGSGNTIYF.

The gene calls are TRBV5-1 and TRBJ2-5; 8 bases align to TRBD2. The CDR3 has 16 amino acids. V dropped 0 bases and J dropped 3; count of bases not matched to a gene: 7. Germline V lookup: CDR1 SGHRS, CDR2 YFSETQ. The CDR3 loop is CASSLGANSGKETQYF. In DNA, the CDR3 is TGCGCCAGCAGCTTGGGCGCTAATAGCGGGAAAGAGACCCAGTACTTC.

The chain employs TRBV5-6 and TRBJ2-3, with D tentatively TRBD1 (5 bases). There are 15 residues in the CDR3. Deletions cut 4 bases from V and 1 base from J, with 13 bases between. Germline values: CDR1 SGHDT, CDR2 YYEEEE. As DNA, the CDR3 is TGTGCCAGCAGCCTCCAGGGTTTACGCACAGATACGCAGTATTTT. Translated: CASSLQGLRTDTQYF.

This chain links TRBV7-2 with TRBJ1-6; D remains ambiguous. Germline CDR1 SGHTA, CDR2 FQGNSA. V gave up 2 bases and J gave up 5 bases, with 7 bases separating them. The CDR3 is 14 residues long. Here the CDR3 reads CASSLMSDNSPLHF. CDR3 nucleotides: TGTGCCAGCAGCTTAATGTCGGATAATTCACCCCTCCACTTT.